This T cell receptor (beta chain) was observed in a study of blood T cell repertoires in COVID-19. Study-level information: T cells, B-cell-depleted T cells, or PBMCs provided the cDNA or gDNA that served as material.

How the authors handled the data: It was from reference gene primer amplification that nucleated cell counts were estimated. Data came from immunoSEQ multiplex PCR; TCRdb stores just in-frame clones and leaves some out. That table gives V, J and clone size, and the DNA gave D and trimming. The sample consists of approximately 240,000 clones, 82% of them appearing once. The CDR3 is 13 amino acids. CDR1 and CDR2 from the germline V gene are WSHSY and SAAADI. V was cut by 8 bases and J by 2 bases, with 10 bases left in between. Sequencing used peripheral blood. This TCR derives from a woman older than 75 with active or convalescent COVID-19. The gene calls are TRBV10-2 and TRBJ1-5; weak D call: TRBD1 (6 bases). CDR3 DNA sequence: TGCGCCAGCGGCGGGGGCGGCAATCAGCCCCAGCATTTT. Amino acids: CASGGGGNQPQHF.